This T cell receptor (beta chain) was recovered during a study of blood T cell repertoires in COVID-19. On the study more broadly: Both acute and convalescent COVID-19 samples were obtained from the United States, Italy and Spain.

The CDR3 extends over 13 amino acids. Trimming removed 5 bases at V and 2 bases at J, with 8 bases between. Germline V gene lookup returns CDR1 SGHAT and CDR2 FQNNGV. TCRdb's table, derived via immunoSEQ multiplex PCR, lists solely in-frame clones and lacks some. Among roughly 120,000 clones listed, around nine tenths were seen once. The sequencing sample was made of peripheral blood. The clonotype originates from an older woman who had recovered from COVID-19. The chain carries TRBV11-2 and TRBJ2-3; a possible D gene is TRBD2 (5 bases). CDR3 nucleotides: TGTGCCAGCAGCAACCGGGACACAGATACGCAGTATTTT. Its protein is CASSNRDTDTQYF.